The rows below give T cell receptor beta chains drawn from one sample of a study of CD8+ T cells in alopecia areata. Profiling relied on immunoSEQ multiplex PCR, and the TCRdb table lists in-frame clones only, not all of them. The sample contains about 180,000 clones, over 50% of which appear only once. Material: CD4+ T cells sorted from blood, obtained at week 0. The source is a human donor with alopecia areata. Each CDR3 is given with its conserved first and last residue. D genes are given only for firm matches. The listing skips clone size in some rows; elsewhere it reads once, few, many or a size class.

few	-	TRBJ1-6	TRBV15	CATSRRGANSPLHF	TGTGCCACCAGCAGGCGAGGGGCCAATTCACCCCTCCACTTT
once	-	TRBJ1-1	TRBV27	CASSLFPPGIMNTEAFF	TGTGCCAGCAGTTTATTCCCCCCCGGGATCATGAACACTGAAGCTTTCTTT
few	-	TRBJ2-5	TRBV29-1	CSGTEGWYQETQYF	TGCAGCGGCACAGAGGGGTGGTACCAAGAGACCCAGTACTTC
-	TRBD1	TRBJ1-6	TRBV18	CASSPPTDRGGSPLHF	TGTGCCAGCTCACCCCCTACGGACAGGGGGGGTTCACCCCTCCACTTT
-	TRBD2	TRBJ2-4	TRBV18	CASSPVMGGQYF	TGTGCCAGCTCACCAGTGATGGGAGGGCAGTACTTC
few	-	TRBJ2-1	TRBV11-2	CASSLVAVYNEQFF	TGTGCCAGCAGCTTAGTAGCGGTCTACAATGAGCAGTTCTTC
-	-	TRBJ1-1	TRBV27	CASSLRGAAEAFF	TGTGCCAGCAGTTTACGGGGGGCCGCTGAAGCTTTCTTT
few	-	TRBJ1-4	TRBV6-5	CASRNNMNVFEKLFF	TGTGCCAGCAGAAACAACATGAACGTGTTTGAAAAACTGTTTTTT
-	-	TRBJ2-3	TRBV5-4	CASSLAVGSSTDTQYF	TGTGCCAGCAGCTTGGCCGTGGGGTCCTCCACAGATACGCAGTATTTT
-	-	TRBJ2-1	TRBV23-1	CASSQLGEFF	TGCGCCAGCAGTCAATTGGGGGAGTTCTTC
-	TRBD1	TRBJ1-1	TRBV5-6	CASSSTGGRRNTEAFF	TGTGCCAGCAGCTCGACAGGGGGGAGGCGAAATACTGAAGCTTTCTTT
once	TRBD1	TRBJ1-6	TRBV5-6	CASSLGAGQTNSPLHF	TGTGCCAGCAGCTTGGGGGCGGGACAGACAAATTCACCCCTCCACTTT
-	-	TRBJ2-2	TRBV5-1	CASSLGSGGDGELFF	TGCGCCAGCAGCTTGGGTAGCGGAGGGGACGGGGAGCTGTTTTTT
-	-	TRBJ2-3	TRBV29-1	CSVAQHDTQYF	TGCAGCGTCGCACAACACGATACGCAGTATTTT
-	-	TRBJ1-6	TRBV25-1	CASTGGGSPLHF	TGTGCCAGCACGGGGGGAGGTTCACCCCTCCACTTT
-	TRBD1	TRBJ1-6	TRBV27	CASSYRDSQNSPLHF	TGTGCCAGCAGTTATCGGGACAGCCAGAATTCACCCCTCCACTTT
few	-	TRBJ2-3	TRBV2	CASSVMGITDTQYF	TGTGCCAGCAGTGTGATGGGGATCACAGATACGCAGTATTTT
-	-	TRBJ1-1	TRBV30	CAWSRGSEAFF	TGTGCCTGGAGTAGGGGATCTGAAGCTTTCTTT